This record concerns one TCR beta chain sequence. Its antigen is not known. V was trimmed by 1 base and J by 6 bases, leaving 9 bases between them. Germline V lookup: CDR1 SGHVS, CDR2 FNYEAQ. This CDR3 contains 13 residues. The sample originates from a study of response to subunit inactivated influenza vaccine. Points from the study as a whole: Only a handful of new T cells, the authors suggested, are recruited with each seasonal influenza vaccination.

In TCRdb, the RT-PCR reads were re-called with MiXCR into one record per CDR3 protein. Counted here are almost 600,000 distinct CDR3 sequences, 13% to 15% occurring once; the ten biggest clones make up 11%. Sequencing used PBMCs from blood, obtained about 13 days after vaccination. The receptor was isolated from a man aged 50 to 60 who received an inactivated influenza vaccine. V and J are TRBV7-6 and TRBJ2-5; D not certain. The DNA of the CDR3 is TGTGCCAGCAGCTTAGGGGCGTTGAAGACCCAGTACTTC. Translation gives CASSLGALKTQYF.